This T cell receptor beta chain was profiled in a study of T cells in Graves' hyperthyroidism and ophthalmopathy. Study-level findings and limits: A 13 V-J model separated ophthalmopathy from stable hyperthyroidism.

The CDR3 runs to 16 residues. The V gene lost 0 bases and the J gene lost 0 bases, with 11 bases spanning the gap. The germline gives CDR1 MGHRA, CDR2 YSYEKL. Diagnoses used clinical symptoms, serum thyroxine and TRAb, thyroid ultrasound and orbital computed tomography. PBMCs were obtained from 10 ml fresh peripheral blood. TCR beta CDR3 regions were amplified from RNA. HTBI primers drove first-round RT-PCR of the TCR CDR3. TCRdb ran MiXCR on the multiplex PCR reads and lists one entry per CDR3 protein. The repertoire consists of around 360,000 distinct CDR3 sequences, with approximately 16% occurring once and the leading ten covering approximately 20%. This clonotype has more than one count but fewer than ten. As yet, its antigen is unknown.

This TCR was recovered from an older woman with Graves' ophthalmopathy. The sequencing input was blood. V and J are TRBV4-1 and TRBJ1-1, with D unclear. The CDR3 coding sequence is TGCGCCAGCAGCCAAGAAGCCGGTGTACTGAACACTGAAGCTTTCTTT. Translation gives CASSQEAGVLNTEAFF.